The sequence of this T cell receptor (beta chain) was determined in a study of T cells in localized non-small cell lung cancer. Study outcomes and limitations: Adjacent uninvolved lung tissue had the highest T cell clonality, exceeding tumor. Within adjacent lung there appeared a median roughly 60 of the top 100 tumor clones.

The V and J ends lost 6 bases and 6 bases, in that order; junction bases with no gene match: 13. The CDR3 length is 17 residues. Germline CDR1 and CDR2: SGHTA and FQGNSA. The assay was immunoSEQ multiplex PCR, and TCRdb's table has in-frame clones only and misses some. The data hold 35,000 or so clones, with roughly 90% observed a single time. As concerns this clone: Its target is not known.

V gene TRBV7-2 combines with J gene TRBJ1-6, with TRBD1 matching over 8 bases. Sequenced here: peripheral blood, sampled before any cancer treatment. The receptor was isolated from a man aged 35 to 69 with stage I lung adenocarcinoma. In DNA, the CDR3 is TGTGCCAGCAGGGGCCCGACCGCAGGGGGCGGTAATTCACCCCTCCACTTT. It is translated as CASRGPTAGGGNSPLHF.